This is a list of T cell receptor beta chains from one sample in a study of CD8 T cells in Susac syndrome. TCRdb fed the immunoSEQ multiplex PCR reads into MiXCR, producing one record per CDR3 protein. The sample has fewer than 150,000 distinct CDR3 sequences; around 96% are singletons. What was sequenced was CD4+ T cells from PBMCs. The source is a human donor in good health. Both conserved end residues are part of each CDR3. The order of the fields is D gene, V gene, clone size, J gene, CDR3 DNA, CDR3 protein. A D gene is named only where the DNA matches it firmly. For some rows the clone size is stated as once, few or many, or as a class when expanded; others skip it.

D: TRBD2
V: TRBV12-3/TRBV12-4
size: once
J: TRBJ2-3
DNA: TGTGCCAGCGCCGTATCCCCTAGCGGCCTCACAGATACGCAGTATTTT
CDR3: CASAVSPSGLTDTQYF

D: NA
V: TRBV7-2
size: NA
J: TRBJ1-2
DNA: TGTGCCAGCAGCTATGCCGGAACAGAGTCGTATGGCTACACCTTC
CDR3: CASSYAGTESYGYTF

D: NA
V: TRBV28
size: NA
J: TRBJ2-2
DNA: TGTGCCAGCAGCCGCCCGCGATTGAACACCGGGGAGCTGTTTTTT
CDR3: CASSRPRLNTGELFF

D: NA
V: TRBV7-2
size: once
J: TRBJ2-3
DNA: TGTGCCAGCAGCTTAGTGCCGGGTTTCACAGATACGCAGTATTTT
CDR3: CASSLVPGFTDTQYF

D: TRBD1
V: TRBV29-1
size: NA
J: TRBJ2-7
DNA: TGCAGCGTTGAGGGGGACAGGGGCGCCTACGAGCAGTACTTC
CDR3: CSVEGDRGAYEQYF

D: TRBD1
V: TRBV5-1
size: NA
J: TRBJ2-7
DNA: TGCGCCAGCGGAGGCCCGACAGGGTCCTCTGGAGAGCAGTACTTC
CDR3: CASGGPTGSSGEQYF

D: TRBD1
V: TRBV4-2
size: NA
J: TRBJ1-5
DNA: TGTGCCAGCAGCGAACAGGGGCTTCGGGATCCCCAGCATTTT
CDR3: CASSEQGLRDPQHF

D: NA
V: TRBV27
size: NA
J: TRBJ2-3
DNA: TGTGCCAGCAGTGGCAGGTTAGAGGCAGATACGCAGTATTTT
CDR3: CASSGRLEADTQYF

D: NA
V: TRBV5-1
size: NA
J: TRBJ2-7
DNA: TGCGCCAGCAGCTTTGAGAGCACCTACGAGCAGTACTTC
CDR3: CASSFESTYEQYF

D: NA
V: TRBV28
size: NA
J: TRBJ2-2
DNA: TGTGCCAGCAGTTTTCCCCGGGACAAGGTCATGTACGAGGACACCGGGGAGCTGTTTTTT
CDR3: CASSFPRDKVMYEDTGELFF